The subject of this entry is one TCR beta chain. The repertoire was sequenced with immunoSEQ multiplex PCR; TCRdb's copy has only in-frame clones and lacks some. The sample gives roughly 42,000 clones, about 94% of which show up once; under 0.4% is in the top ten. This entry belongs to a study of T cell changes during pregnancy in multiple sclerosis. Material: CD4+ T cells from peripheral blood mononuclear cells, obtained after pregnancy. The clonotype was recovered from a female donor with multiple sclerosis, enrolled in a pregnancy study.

CDR3 DNA sequence: TGTGCCAGCGCGGAGGTCGGGGACTATGGCTACACCTTC. Residues: CASAEVGDYGYTF. The genes are TRBV2 and TRBJ1-2; no definite D call. Per the germline V gene, CDR1 is SNHLY and CDR2 is FYNNEI. Trimming shortened V by 8 bases and J by 3 bases, and 13 bases separated the two germline ends. CDR3 length: 13 residues. The full variable domain, rest sourced from reference TRBV2 and TRBJ1-2, is EPEVTQTPSHQVTQMGQEVILRCVPISNHLYFYWYRQILGQKVEFLVSFYNNEISEKSEIFDDQFSVERPDGSNFTLKIRSTKLEDSAMYFCASAEVGDYGYTFGSGTRLTVV.